This TCR beta chain was found in a study of blood T cell repertoires in COVID-19. Study at large: The origin of the acute and convalescent COVID-19 samples was the United States, Italy and Spain.

In germline, CDR1 is LNHNV, CDR2 YYDKDF (reference sequence). After removal of 2 bases from V and 8 bases from J, the junction contained 5 bases not matched to a gene. The CDR3 runs to 14 residues. Profiling relied on immunoSEQ multiplex PCR, and the TCRdb table lists in-frame clones only, not all of them. This table holds 200,000 to 250,000 clones, 83% found once. The chain is built from TRBV15 and TRBJ1-5; 8 bases match TRBD1. This sequence was found in a woman in her forties or fifties who had been exposed to COVID-19. The source material was PBMCs or T cells enriched from blood (not recorded which). CDR3 sequence: CATSRRDRQKPQHF. The CDR3 DNA follows: TGTGCCACCAGCAGAAGGGACAGGCAAAAGCCCCAGCATTTT.